Included here is one T cell receptor (beta chain) sequence, with context. Its antigen has not been determined. No qualities accompany the bases; no much larger clone lies one base away. CDR1 and CDR2 are read off the germline V gene (reference sequence) as LNHDA and SQIVND. Trimming takes 2 bases off V and 5 bases off J; junction bases not matched to a gene: 6. Taken from cysteine to phenylalanine, the CDR3 has 15 residues. The CDR3 DNA has 45 bases and is translated from base 1. The data were obtained in a study of identifying expanded T cells in peripheral blood (dated by TCRdb to between 2017 and 2020). Some background on the complete study: Separate aliquots of the same genomic DNA pool were sequenced to produce technical replicates, and four replicates were compared in pairs. What the work shows at the level of the full study, not this receptor alone: It was expected by the authors that biological variance in healthy repertoires might increase further over much longer intervals, such as months to years. The beta-binomial model significantly reduced the number of clones called differentially abundant and the false-positive rate across all healthy-donor time intervals. The binomial model flagged 0.9 to 1.5 differentially abundant clones between technical replicates but 15 to 17 over roughly two weeks and about 19 over roughly 4 weeks. Variance in clone template counts between approximately two-week samples significantly increased with total template count across all healthy donors.

During the collection period, no infections or other immune events were recorded for the healthy donors. To calibrate time-dependent variance in a beta-binomial model of T-cell clone differential abundance, blood repertoires from healthy donors were used as a training cohort. The training cohort included around 10 healthy donors, of whom 3 were female and 7 were male. The donors were between roughly 29 and 65 years old, with an average age of about 40 years. Obtained from a commercial supplier, whole blood was collected from each healthy donor at three time points set about 2 weeks apart. Genomic DNA was extracted from unsorted whole blood for immunosequencing. TCRbeta CDR3 regions were profiled with the immunoSEQ Assay using bias-controlled multiplex PCR amplification of genomic DNA. The study's own analysis went as follows. To quantify the absolute abundance of each unique TCRbeta CDR3 region, the sequences were collapsed and filtered. Differential abundance was tested with a binomial (Fisher-equivalent) model and with a beta-binomial model adding time-dependent variance fitted from healthy donors. Clones with fewer than 5 combined templates were excluded, and clones with Benjamini-Hochberg FDR below 0.01 were called differentially abundant. In the beta-binomial model, variance was expressed as a function of the total template count across the two samples, in the form v = (b*log(k)+a)^2. TCRdb limited this immuneACCESS table to in-frame rearrangements with V and J called. A share of clones is missing; checked studies link under half to unresolved V genes, and the rest is unexplained. V and J calls and clone size follow that table, whereas D and trimming were derived from the DNA. This sample is represented by around 90,000 clones; around 89% of them were singletons. The ten most abundant clones make up 3% to 4% of the sample.

Sequenced input: blood. The sequence came from a person between 18 and 75 years old in good health. This receptor chain uses TRBV19 and TRBJ1-1; 9 central bases correspond to TRBD1. This receptor carries the CDR3 CASSIFRTGETEAFF. The bases read TGTGCCAGTAGTATATTCCGGACAGGGGAAACTGAAGCTTTCTTT.